Detailed here is one T cell receptor beta chain. Its antigen is as yet unknown. Using immunoSEQ multiplex PCR, the repertoire was profiled, and TCRdb retains in-frame clones only, with some absent. The sample contains 35,000 to 40,000 clones, roughly 82% of which appear only once. Time point: pretreatment peripheral blood. V lost 6 bases to trimming and J lost 7 bases; unmatched junction nucleotides: 7. This CDR3 contains 14 residues. Germline V gene lookup returns CDR1 MNHNY and CDR2 SVGAGI (reference sequence). The data are from a study of PD-L1 blockade in urothelial cancer. Study-level findings and limits: Lower pretreatment blood TCR clonality, under the median, predicted better survival, researchers reported.

V gene TRBV6-6 combines with J gene TRBJ1-4; TRBD1 agrees at 8 bases. This receptor was identified in a man in his fifties or sixties with urothelial cancer. Here the sequenced sample was PBMCs, taken around atezolizumab (anti-PD-L1) treatment. This chain's CDR3 is CASRFQGAGEKLFF. The CDR3 DNA is TGTGCCAGCAGATTTCAGGGGGCCGGTGAAAAACTGTTTTTT.